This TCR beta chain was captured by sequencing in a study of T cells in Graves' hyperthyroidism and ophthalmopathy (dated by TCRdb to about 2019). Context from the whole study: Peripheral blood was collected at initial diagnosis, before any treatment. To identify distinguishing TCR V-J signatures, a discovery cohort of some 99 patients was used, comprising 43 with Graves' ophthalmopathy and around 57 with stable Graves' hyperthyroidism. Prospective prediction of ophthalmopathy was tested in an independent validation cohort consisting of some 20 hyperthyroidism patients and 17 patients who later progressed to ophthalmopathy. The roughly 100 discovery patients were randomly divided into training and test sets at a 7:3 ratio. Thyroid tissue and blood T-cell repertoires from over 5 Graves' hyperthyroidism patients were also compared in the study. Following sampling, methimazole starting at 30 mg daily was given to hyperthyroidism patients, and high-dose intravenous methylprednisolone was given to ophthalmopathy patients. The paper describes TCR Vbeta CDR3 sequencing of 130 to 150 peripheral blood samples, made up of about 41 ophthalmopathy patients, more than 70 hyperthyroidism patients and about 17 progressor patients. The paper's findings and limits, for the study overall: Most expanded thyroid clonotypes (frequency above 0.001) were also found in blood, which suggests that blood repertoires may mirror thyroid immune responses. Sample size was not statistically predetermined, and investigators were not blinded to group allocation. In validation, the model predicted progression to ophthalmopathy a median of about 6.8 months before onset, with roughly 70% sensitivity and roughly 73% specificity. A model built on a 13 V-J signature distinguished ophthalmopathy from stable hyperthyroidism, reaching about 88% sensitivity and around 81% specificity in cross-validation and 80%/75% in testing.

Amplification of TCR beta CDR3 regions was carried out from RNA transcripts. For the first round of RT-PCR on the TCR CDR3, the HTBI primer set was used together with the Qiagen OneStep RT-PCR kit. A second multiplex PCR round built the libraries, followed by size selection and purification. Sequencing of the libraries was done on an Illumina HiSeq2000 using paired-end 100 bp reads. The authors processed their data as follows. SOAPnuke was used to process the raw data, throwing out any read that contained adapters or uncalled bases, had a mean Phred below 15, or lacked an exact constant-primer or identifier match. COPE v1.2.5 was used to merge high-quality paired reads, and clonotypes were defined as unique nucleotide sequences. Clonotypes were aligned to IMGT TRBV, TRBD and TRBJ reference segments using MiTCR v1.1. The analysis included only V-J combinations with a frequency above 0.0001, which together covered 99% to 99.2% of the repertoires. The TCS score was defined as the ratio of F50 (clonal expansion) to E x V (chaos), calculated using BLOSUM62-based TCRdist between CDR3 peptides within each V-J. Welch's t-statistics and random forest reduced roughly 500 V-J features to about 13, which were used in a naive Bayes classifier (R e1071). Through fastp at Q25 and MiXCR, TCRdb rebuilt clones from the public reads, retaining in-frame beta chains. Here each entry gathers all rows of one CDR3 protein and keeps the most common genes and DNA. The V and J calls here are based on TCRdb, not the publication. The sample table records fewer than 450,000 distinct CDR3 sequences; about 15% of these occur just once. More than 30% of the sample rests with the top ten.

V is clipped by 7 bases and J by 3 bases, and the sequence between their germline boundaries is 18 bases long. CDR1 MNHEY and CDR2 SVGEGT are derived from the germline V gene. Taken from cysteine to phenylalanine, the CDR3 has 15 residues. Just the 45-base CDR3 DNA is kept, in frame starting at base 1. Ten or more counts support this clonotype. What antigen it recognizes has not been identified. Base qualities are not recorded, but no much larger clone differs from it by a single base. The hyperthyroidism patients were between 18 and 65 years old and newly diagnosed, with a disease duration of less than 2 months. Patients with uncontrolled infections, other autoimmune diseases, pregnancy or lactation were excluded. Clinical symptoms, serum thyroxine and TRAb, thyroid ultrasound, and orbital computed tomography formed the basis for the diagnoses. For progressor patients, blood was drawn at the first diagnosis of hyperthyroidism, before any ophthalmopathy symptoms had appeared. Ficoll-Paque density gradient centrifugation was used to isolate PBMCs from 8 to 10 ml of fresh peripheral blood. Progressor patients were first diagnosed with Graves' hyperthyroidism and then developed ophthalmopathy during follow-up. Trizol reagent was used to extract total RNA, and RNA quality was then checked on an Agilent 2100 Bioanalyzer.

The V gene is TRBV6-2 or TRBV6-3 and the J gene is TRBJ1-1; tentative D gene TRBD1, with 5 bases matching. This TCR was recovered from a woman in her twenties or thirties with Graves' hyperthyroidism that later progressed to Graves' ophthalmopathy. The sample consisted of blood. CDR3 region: CASTPLDRTYTEAFF. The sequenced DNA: TGTGCCAGCACCCCCCTTGATAGGACATACACTGAAGCTTTCTTT.